The 27 T cell receptor beta chains below all came from one sample that was sequenced in a study of blood T cell repertoires in COVID-19. TCRdb keeps only in-frame clones here, not all; method: immunoSEQ multiplex PCR. The top ten hold 28% of the sample, which has 45,000 to 70,000 clones, 81% seen once. Source material: peripheral blood. These TCRs come from a woman of 80 years or more with active or convalescent COVID-19.

This chain connects TRBV19 to TRBJ1-1; D not resolved. CDR1 is LNHDA, CDR2 SQIVND, per germline (reference sequence). The germline V and J ends were trimmed by 2 bases and 7 bases, with 11 bases remaining between them. The CDR3 has 13 amino acids. This CDR3 is CASSIHKQIEAFF. CDR3 nucleotide sequence: TGTGCCAGTAGTATACACAAACAGATTGAAGCTTTCTTT.

This rearrangement joins TRBV6-2 or TRBV6-3 to TRBJ2-5; TRBD1 might be the D (5 bases). Germline loops: CDR1 MNHEY, CDR2 SVGEGT. The CDR3 is 15 amino acids. V lost 5 bases and J lost 1, with 14 bases in between. CDR3 protein: CASSRLTDPQETQYF. As DNA, the CDR3 is TGTGCCAGCAGTAGGTTGACAGACCCCCAAGAGACCCAGTACTTC.

Only a few counts were recorded for this clone. The chain recombines TRBV5-1 with TRBJ2-7; TRBD1 aligns across 7 bases. The CDR3 spans 15 residues. V lost 4 bases, J lost 3 bases, and 10 bases stayed unmatched. Germline CDR1 reads SGHRS; CDR2 reads YFSETQ. CDR3 region: CASSPGQPGSYEQYF. CDR3 nucleotides: TGCGCCAGCAGCCCGGGACAGCCAGGGAGCTACGAGCAGTACTTC. Full variable domain (outside the CDR3, taken from reference TRBV5-1 and TRBJ2-7): KAGVTQTPRYLIKTRGQQVTLSCSPISGHRSVSWYQQTPGQGLQFLFEYFSETQRNKGNFPGRFSGRQFSNSRSEMNVSTLELGDSALYLCASSPGQPGSYEQYFGPGTRLTVT.

This chain joins TRBV3-1 (or the pseudogene TRBV3-2) and TRBJ1-6; unclear D gene. This CDR3 has 14 amino acids. The germline gives CDR1 LGHDT, CDR2 YNNKEL (reference sequence). Between the trimmed V and J ends, which lost 1 base and 12 bases, there was a span of 13 bases. The CDR3 DNA sequence: TGTGCCAGCAGCCAAGGATGGCGAAGCGGACCCCTCCACTTT. Its protein is CASSQGWRSGPLHF.

This sequence joins TRBV5-4 and TRBJ2-7, with 8 positions matching TRBD1. After removal of 2 bases from V and 3 bases from J, the junction contained 10 bases not matched to a gene. The CDR3 loop spans 16 amino acids. Germline V gene lookup returns CDR1 SGHNT and CDR2 YYREEE (reference sequence). In DNA, the CDR3 is TGTGCCAGCAGCTTTGGACAGGGAGCTCGTCTCTACGAGCAGTACTTC. This encodes CASSFGQGARLYEQYF.

The chain is built from TRBV5-4 and TRBJ2-5; weak D call: TRBD2 (6 bases). Trimming pared 0 bases from V and 1 base from J, leaving 10 bases between. Germline CDR1 is SGHNT and CDR2 is YYREEE (reference sequence). This CDR3 is built from 15 residues. The CDR3 spells CASSLALAPQETQYF. The DNA for the CDR3 is TGTGCCAGCAGCTTGGCTCTAGCGCCCCAAGAGACCCAGTACTTC.

The J gene is TRBJ2-1, the V gene TRBV7-2, with a possible D match to TRBD1 (6 bases). Per germline, CDR1 SGHTA and CDR2 FQGNSA. V was shortened by 1 base and J by 5 bases, with 12 bases between the two germline ends. CDR3 length: 15 residues. CDR3 sequence reads: CASSLVARGNNEQFF. DNA for the CDR3: TGTGCCAGCAGCTTAGTGGCTAGGGGGAACAATGAGCAGTTCTTC.

The chain joins TRBV19 to TRBJ1-3, with 7 bases that match TRBD1. The CDR3 totals 17 residues. Germline lookup yields CDR1 LNHDA and CDR2 SQIVND (reference sequence). The ends lost 3 bases at V and 0 bases at J; junction bases unmatched: 8. CDR3 amino acids: CASSINLGQLSGNTIYF. CDR3 DNA sequence: TGTGCCAGTAGTATCAATCTGGGACAGCTCTCTGGAAACACCATATATTTT.

This clone was detected only once. The chain combines TRBV6-5 with TRBJ1-6; 7 bases agree with TRBD1. V gave up 6 bases and J gave up 5 bases; unmatched junction bases: 1. Germline values: CDR1 MNHEY, CDR2 SVGAGI. This CDR3 has 13 residues. The CDR3 nucleotides read TGTGCCAGCAGAGGGACAGATAATTCACCCCTCCACTTT. Amino acid sequence: CASRGTDNSPLHF.

The rearrangement joins TRBV7-2 to TRBJ2-7; D may be TRBD2 (6 bases). The length of the CDR3 is 19 residues. CDR1 SGHTA and CDR2 FQGNSA come from the germline V gene. The ends were cut back, 1 base at V and 2 bases at J, with 24 bases in the middle. CDR3 amino acids: CASSLVTGPGGMKAYEQYF. In nucleotides, the CDR3 is TGTGCCAGCAGCTTAGTTACAGGTCCCGGAGGGATGAAGGCCTACGAGCAGTACTTC.

This rearrangement joins TRBV19 to TRBJ1-4; weak D call: TRBD1 (6 bases). Per the germline V gene, CDR1 is LNHDA and CDR2 is SQIVND (reference sequence). This CDR3 region has 16 residues. V was pared by 6 bases and J by 5 bases, with 19 bases between. The CDR3 nucleotides read TGTGCCAGTAGGGCGCACCAGACAGGAGAAAATGAAAAACTGTTTTTT. Translating gives CASRAHQTGENEKLFF. The full variable domain, completed using reference TRBV19 and TRBJ1-4, is DGGITQSPKYLFRKEGQNVTLSCEQNLNHDAMYWYRQDPGQGLRLIYYSQIVNDFQKGDIAEGYSVSREKKESFPLTVTSAQKNPTAFYLCASRAHQTGENEKLFFGSGTQLSVL.

V and J are TRBV2 and TRBJ1-6; tentative D call: TRBD1 (6 bases). This CDR3 has 14 residues. Germline V gene lookup returns CDR1 SNHLY and CDR2 FYNNEI. V dropped 6 bases and J dropped 10 bases, with 16 bases sitting between them. The CDR3 spells CASSIGQTNSPLHF. The DNA of the CDR3 is TGTGCCAGCAGCATAGGACAGACTAACTCACCCCTCCACTTT.

The rearrangement links TRBV6-6 to TRBJ2-7; D perhaps matches TRBD2 (6 bases). Trimming pared 4 bases from V and 3 bases from J, leaving 13 bases between. The CDR3 spans 14 residues. Germline lookup yields CDR1 MNHNY and CDR2 SVGAGI (reference sequence). CDR3 nucleotide sequence: TGTGCCAGCAGTTCCCTGACTAGTGGCTACGAGCAGTACTTC. Translated: CASSSLTSGYEQYF.

The chain has TRBV10-3 and TRBJ2-1; perhaps TRBD2 as D (6 bases). Trimming pared 2 bases from V and 5 bases from J, leaving 13 bases between. CDR3 length: 15 residues. CDR1 and CDR2 (germline): ENHRY, SYGVKD. CDR3 bases: TGTGCCATCAGTGAGCAGGGAGGTATCCACAATGAGCAGTTCTTC. It encodes CAISEQGGIHNEQFF.

This chain joins TRBV13 and TRBJ1-6; unclear D gene. The length of the CDR3 is 16 residues. Per germline, CDR1 PRHDT and CDR2 FYEKMQ (reference sequence). V gave up 0 bases and J gave up 0 bases, with 6 bases separating them. The CDR3 loop is CASSLGLSSYNSPLHF. The CDR3 DNA reads TGTGCCAGCAGCTTAGGGTTGAGCTCCTATAATTCACCCCTCCACTTT.

The V gene is TRBV4-3, the J gene TRBJ1-6; D gene ambiguous. Germline CDR1 and CDR2: LGHNA and YSLEER. With 2 bases removed from V and 5 bases from J, the gap between germline ends came to 4 bases. This CDR3 contains 13 residues. The CDR3: CASSQQDNSPLHF. The CDR3 DNA is TGCGCCAGCAGCCAACAGGATAATTCACCCCTCCACTTT.

V is TRBV14 and J is TRBJ2-1; TRBD2 aligns across 11 bases. In germline, CDR1 is SGHDN, CDR2 FVKESK. V dropped 7 bases and J dropped 3; count of bases not matched to a gene: 2. The CDR3 is made up of 14 amino acids. CDR3 region: CASTGTSGYNEQFF. CDR3 DNA: TGTGCCAGCACCGGGACTAGCGGCTACAATGAGCAGTTCTTC.

The V call is TRBV6-2 or TRBV6-3, the J call TRBJ2-3; the D gene is possibly TRBD1 (5 bases). Trimming pared 0 bases from V and 1 base from J, leaving 8 bases between. This CDR3 has 15 residues. Germline assignment: CDR1 MNHEY and CDR2 SVGEGT. This chain's CDR3 is CASSYSVQGTDTQYF. CDR3 coding DNA: TGTGCCAGCAGTTACTCGGTACAGGGCACAGATACGCAGTATTTT.

The V and J genes are TRBV7-2 and TRBJ2-7, with D tentatively TRBD2 (5 bases). Germline CDR1 and CDR2: SGHTA and FQGNSA. V lost 6 bases, J lost 0 bases, and 12 bases lay in between. The CDR3 runs 14 residues. CDR3 sequence reads: CASRRLTSSYEQYF. The CDR3, as DNA: TGTGCCAGCAGAAGACTTACTAGCTCCTACGAGCAGTACTTC.

V and J are TRBV24-1 and TRBJ1-2, with 8 nucleotides matching TRBD1. The CDR3 is made up of 14 amino acids. From germline, CDR1 is KGHDR and CDR2 SFDVKD. V lost 4 bases, J lost 6 bases, and 6 bases stayed unmatched. The CDR3 reads CATSDLDRANGYTF. The CDR3 region has the DNA TGTGCCACCAGTGACCTGGACAGGGCCAATGGCTACACCTTC.

This sequence joins TRBV29-1 and TRBJ2-3, with 8 nucleotides matching TRBD2. There are 13 residues in the CDR3. V shed 7 bases, J shed 0 bases, and the junction held 3 bases outside the gene matches. Germline V lookup: CDR1 SQVTM, CDR2 ANQGSEA. The CDR3 sequence is CSAERGSTDTQYF. DNA of the CDR3: TGCAGCGCTGAGCGGGGGAGCACAGATACGCAGTATTTT.

This chain links TRBV6-2 or TRBV6-3 with TRBJ1-5; 9 bases map to TRBD1. Germline CDR1 is MNHEY and CDR2 is SVGEGT. Unmatched junction bases numbered 13, after V lost 6 bases and J lost 7 bases. CDR3 length: 16 residues. The CDR3 DNA is TGTGCCAGCAGCTCATCACAGGGGGCCGGCCGGCAGCCCCAGCATTTT. Translation gives CASSSSQGAGRQPQHF.

This chain links TRBV5-1 with TRBJ2-3, with TRBD1 matching over 7 bases. Looked up from germline, CDR1 is SGHRS and CDR2 is YFSETQ. CDR3 length: 17 amino acids. The trim removed 3 bases at V and 3 bases at J, leaving 13 bases unmatched. The CDR3 loop is CASSYDPGGGGTDTQYF. The DNA for the CDR3 is TGCGCCAGCAGCTACGATCCAGGGGGTGGTGGGACAGATACGCAGTATTTT.

This chain links TRBV5-4 with TRBJ1-1; D is possibly TRBD1 (5 bases). Trimming left V 2 bases short and J 4 bases short, with 21 bases between. The CDR3 consists of 17 residues. Germline values: CDR1 SGHNT, CDR2 YYREEE (reference sequence). The CDR3 protein is CASSLTNIGVPVTEAFF. The CDR3 nucleotides are TGTGCCAGCAGCTTAACCAACATAGGGGTCCCAGTCACTGAAGCTTTCTTT.

V gene TRBV19 combines with J gene TRBJ1-2; D is unresolved. The germline CDR1 and CDR2 sequences are LNHDA and SQIVND (reference sequence). The germline V and J ends were trimmed by 5 bases and 0 bases, with 16 bases remaining between them. The CDR3 spans 16 residues. The CDR3: CASSSLVAQSNYGYTF. The DNA for the CDR3 is TGTGCCAGTAGTTCCCTGGTGGCACAATCTAACTATGGCTACACCTTC.

The chain has TRBV7-2 and TRBJ1-2; TRBD1 is a possible D gene (5 bases). V was shortened by 5 bases and J by 4 bases, with 17 bases between the two germline ends. CDR3 length: 15 amino acids. Germline lookup yields CDR1 SGHTA and CDR2 FQGNSA. CDR3 in amino acids: CASSLPGLSTYGYTF. DNA of the CDR3: TGTGCCAGCAGCCTACCGGGACTCTCTACCTATGGCTACACCTTC.

This chain joins TRBV5-1 and TRBJ1-5, with 10 nucleotides matching TRBD1. V lost 4 bases, J lost 1 base, and 2 bases stayed unmatched. The CDR3 is made up of 15 amino acids. Germline lookup yields CDR1 SGHRS and CDR2 YFSETQ. The CDR3 is CASSETGGSNQPQHF. The CDR3 DNA is TGCGCCAGCAGCGAGACAGGGGGCAGCAATCAGCCCCAGCATTTT.